This T cell receptor (beta chain) was sequenced in a study of early T cells in non-severe SARS-CoV-2 infection. The CDR3 totals 17 residues. The V gene's germline CDR1 is LNHNV and CDR2 YYDKDF (reference sequence). The V and J ends lost 2 bases and 4 bases respectively, with 20 bases between them. TCRdb independently ran MiXCR on the 5' RACE reads; one entry per CDR3 protein. The sample has 80,000 to 95,000 distinct CDR3 sequences; roughly 17% are singletons. This TCR came from an adult who was a healthcare worker with PCR-confirmed SARS-CoV-2 infection or an uninfected control (not recorded which). V usage is TRBV15 and J usage is TRBJ2-5; D is perhaps TRBD2 (5 bases). The specimen was whole blood, collected at baseline. The CDR3 DNA reads TGTGCCACCAGCAGAAACCTGTTATCGAGGGCCGGAGAGACCCAGTACTTC. Translation: CATSRNLLSRAGETQYF.